This TCR beta chain was observed in a study of cytomegalovirus exposure and HLA in healthy donors. PCR used 60 Vbeta primers and 13 Jbeta primers. Profiling relied on immunoSEQ multiplex PCR, and the TCRdb table lists in-frame clones only, not all of them. The table shows about 170,000 clones, with around 80% occurring only once. Points on this clone: Its antigen is unidentified.

Whole-study results and caveats: The Asian-associated ancestry cluster reportedly had fewer N-insertions than the approximately 690-donor mean in a later analysis. Segments of the TCR beta V type were, in most cases, productive about 87% or about 30% of the time in an earlier analysis. Whilst most TCR sequences proved rare, a subset of public TCRs occurred across many donors.

Trimming shortened V by 0 bases and J by 1 base, and 8 bases separated the two germline ends. This CDR3 has 15 residues. Germline assignment: CDR1 LGHNA and CDR2 YNFKEQ. The genes are TRBV4-2 and TRBJ2-3; D gene ambiguous. What was sequenced was PBMCs. This receptor was taken from a woman aged 45-65 years in good health and CMV-seropositive. Here the CDR3 reads CASSQDIRGTDTQYF. CDR3 sequence (DNA): TGTGCCAGCAGCCAAGATATACGGGGCACAGATACGCAGTATTTT.